This T cell receptor beta chain derives from a study of OX40 agonist ivuxolimab in advanced cancers. Clones were sequenced by immunoSEQ multiplex PCR, and TCRdb holds only the in-frame ones, with some missing. The sample has 35,000 to 55,000 clones, around four fifths seen once. Germline V CDR1 and CDR2: KGHSH, LQKENI. V lost 6 bases and J 0 bases, leaving 14 bases between the germline ends. The CDR3 extends over 15 amino acids. This clone counts as large. This rearrangement joins TRBV18 to TRBJ2-5; perhaps D is TRBD1 or TRBD2 (5 bases each). The sample was CD4+ or CD8+ T cells sorted from blood, taken in a trial of the OX40 agonist ivuxolimab. The receptor's source is an adult with an advanced solid tumor such as melanoma, head and neck, liver or kidney cancer. This CDR3 is CASSPGTEYQETQYF. The CDR3 DNA sequence: TGTGCCAGCTCTCCAGGGACCGAGTACCAAGAGACCCAGTACTTC.